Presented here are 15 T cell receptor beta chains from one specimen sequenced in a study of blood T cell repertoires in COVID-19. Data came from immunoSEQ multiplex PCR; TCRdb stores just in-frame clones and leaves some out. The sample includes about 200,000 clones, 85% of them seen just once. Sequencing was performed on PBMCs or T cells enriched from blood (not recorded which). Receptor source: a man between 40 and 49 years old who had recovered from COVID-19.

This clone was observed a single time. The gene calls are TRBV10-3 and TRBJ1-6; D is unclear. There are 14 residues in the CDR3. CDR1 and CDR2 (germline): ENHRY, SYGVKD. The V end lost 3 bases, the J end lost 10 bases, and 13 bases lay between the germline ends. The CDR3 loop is CAISDTKSGSPLHF. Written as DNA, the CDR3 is TGTGCCATCAGTGATACTAAGTCGGGGTCACCCCTCCACTTT.

CDR3 loop: CSFPGQSYEQYF. CDR3 DNA sequence: TGCAGTTTCCCTGGACAGTCCTACGAGCAGTACTTC. This chain uses TRBV29-1 with TRBJ2-7, with a possible D match to TRBD1 (6 bases). Germline V gives CDR1 SQVTM, CDR2 ANQGSEA. This CDR3 has 12 amino acids.

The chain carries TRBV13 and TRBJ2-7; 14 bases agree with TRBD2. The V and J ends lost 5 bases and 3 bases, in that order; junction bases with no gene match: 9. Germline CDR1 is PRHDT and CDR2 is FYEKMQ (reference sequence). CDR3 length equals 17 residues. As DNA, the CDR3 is TGTGCCAGCAGCGCCGGGACTAGCGGGAGAAACATCTACGAGCAGTACTTC. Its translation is CASSAGTSGRNIYEQYF.

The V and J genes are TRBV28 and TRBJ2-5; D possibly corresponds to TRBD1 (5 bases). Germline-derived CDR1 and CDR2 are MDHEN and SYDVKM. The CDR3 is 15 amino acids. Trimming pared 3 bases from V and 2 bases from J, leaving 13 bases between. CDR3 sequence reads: CASSFRSRGQETQYF. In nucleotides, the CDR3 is TGTGCCAGCAGTTTCCGGTCAAGGGGACAAGAGACCCAGTACTTC.

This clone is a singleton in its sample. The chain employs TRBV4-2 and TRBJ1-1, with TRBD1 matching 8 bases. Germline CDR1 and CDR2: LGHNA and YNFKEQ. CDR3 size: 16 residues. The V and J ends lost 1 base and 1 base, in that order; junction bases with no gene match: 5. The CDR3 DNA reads TGTGCCAGCAGCCAAGCCAGAACAGGGGGGAACACTGAAGCTTTCTTT. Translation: CASSQARTGGNTEAFF.

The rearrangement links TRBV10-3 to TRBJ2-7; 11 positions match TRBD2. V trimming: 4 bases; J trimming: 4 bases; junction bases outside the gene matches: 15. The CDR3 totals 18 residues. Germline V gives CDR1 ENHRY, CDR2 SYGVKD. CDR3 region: CAISAKTGTSGGGYEQYF. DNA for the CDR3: TGTGCCATCAGTGCAAAAACCGGGACTAGCGGAGGGGGTTACGAGCAGTACTTC.

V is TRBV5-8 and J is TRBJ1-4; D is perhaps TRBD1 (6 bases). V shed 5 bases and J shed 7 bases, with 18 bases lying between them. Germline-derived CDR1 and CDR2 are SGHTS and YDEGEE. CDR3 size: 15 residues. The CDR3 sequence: CASRLGQGNREKLFF. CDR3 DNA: TGTGCCAGCAGGCTTGGGCAGGGGAATCGTGAAAAACTGTTTTTT.

This CDR3 reads CASSEGQGALGYTF. CDR3 in DNA: TGTGCCAGCAGTGAAGGACAGGGGGCTTTGGGCTACACCTTC. The chain carries TRBV2 and TRBJ1-2; 10 nucleotides align to TRBD1. The germline CDR1 and CDR2 sequences are SNHLY and FYNNEI. The CDR3 loop spans 14 amino acids. V shed 1 base, J shed 8 bases, and the junction held 4 bases outside the gene matches.

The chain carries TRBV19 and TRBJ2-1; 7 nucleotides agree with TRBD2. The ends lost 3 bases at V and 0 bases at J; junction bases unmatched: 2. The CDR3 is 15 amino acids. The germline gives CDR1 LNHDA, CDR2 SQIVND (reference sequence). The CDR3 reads CASSIERDSYNEQFF. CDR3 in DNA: TGTGCCAGTAGTATTGAGCGGGACTCCTACAATGAGCAGTTCTTC.

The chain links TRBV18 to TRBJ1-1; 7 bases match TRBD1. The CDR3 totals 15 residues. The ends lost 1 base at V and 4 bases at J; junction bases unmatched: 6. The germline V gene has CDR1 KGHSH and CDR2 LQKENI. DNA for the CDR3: TGTGCCAGCTCACCACGGGCGGCAGGGGGCACTGAAGCTTTCTTT. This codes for CASSPRAAGGTEAFF.

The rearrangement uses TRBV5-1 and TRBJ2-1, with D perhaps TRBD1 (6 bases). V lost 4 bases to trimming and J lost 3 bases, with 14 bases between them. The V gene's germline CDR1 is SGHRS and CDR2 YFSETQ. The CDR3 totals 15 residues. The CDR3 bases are TGCGCCAGCAGCAACCGACAGGCCAGCTACAATGAGCAGTTCTTC. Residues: CASSNRQASYNEQFF.

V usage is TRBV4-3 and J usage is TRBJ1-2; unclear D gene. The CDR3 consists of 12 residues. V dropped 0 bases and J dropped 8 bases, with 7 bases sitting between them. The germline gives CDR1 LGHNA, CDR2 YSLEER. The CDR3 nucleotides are TGCGCCAGCAGCCAAGATGGGCGCGGCTACACCTTC. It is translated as CASSQDGRGYTF.

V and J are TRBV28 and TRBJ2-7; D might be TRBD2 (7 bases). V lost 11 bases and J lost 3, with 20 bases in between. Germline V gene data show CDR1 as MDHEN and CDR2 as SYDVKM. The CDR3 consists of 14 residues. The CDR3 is CASGRGGARYEQYF. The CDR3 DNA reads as TGTGCCTCCGGCCGTGGGGGGGCACGCTACGAGCAGTACTTC.

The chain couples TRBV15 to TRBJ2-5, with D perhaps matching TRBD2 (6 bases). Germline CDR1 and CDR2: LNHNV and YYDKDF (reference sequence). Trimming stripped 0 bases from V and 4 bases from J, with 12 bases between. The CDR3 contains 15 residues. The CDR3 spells CATSRDRTKRETQYF. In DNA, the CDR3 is TGTGCCACCAGCAGAGATAGGACTAAAAGAGAGACCCAGTACTTC.

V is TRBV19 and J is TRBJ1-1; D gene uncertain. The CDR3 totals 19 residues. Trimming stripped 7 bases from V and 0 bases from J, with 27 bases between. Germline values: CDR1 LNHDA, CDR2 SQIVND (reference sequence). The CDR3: CASNPPSSGIGIMNTEAFF. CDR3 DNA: TGTGCCAGTAATCCCCCATCATCCGGGATCGGAATAATGAACACTGAAGCTTTCTTT.